The next 22 T cell receptor beta chains were all read from a single sample in a study of cytomegalovirus exposure and HLA in healthy donors listed by TCRdb under 2017. To prepare the library, the immunoSEQ multiplex PCR assay was applied. The table comes from immuneACCESS by way of TCRdb, which keeps in-frame sequences with V and J called. Part of the clones is missing from these tables; in studies checked, under half for an unresolved V gene and the rest for unknown reasons. This sample lists roughly 150,000 clones; approximately 90% were detected once. Approximately 3.1% of the sample goes to the ten largest clones. The sample taken for sequencing was PBMCs. These receptors all come from a man aged 18 to 29 in good health and CMV-seronegative.

This clone was observed once. V and J are TRBV4-1 and TRBJ2-6; 7 nucleotides line up with TRBD1. Germline V CDR1 and CDR2: MGHRA, YSYEKL. V dropped 2 bases and J dropped 0; count of bases not matched to a gene: 16. CDR3 length: 21 residues. CDR3 loop: CASSQKSWGQGESSGANVLTF. The CDR3 coding sequence is TGCGCCAGCAGCCAAAAAAGTTGGGGGCAGGGGGAATCCTCTGGGGCCAACGTCCTGACTTTC.

The CDR3 is CASSLGQNSGNTIYF. CDR3 bases: TGTGCCAGCAGCCTAGGACAGAACTCTGGAAACACCATATATTTT. The rearrangement links TRBV7-9 to TRBJ1-3; perhaps TRBD1 as D (6 bases). This CDR3 has 15 residues. The V end was cut by 5 bases, the J end by 0 bases, with 11 bases between. The germline V gene has CDR1 SEHNR and CDR2 FQNEAQ (reference sequence).

Details on this clone: A junction boundary mismatches the germline segment, possibly from a read error. The J gene is TRBJ2-1, the V gene TRBV9; tentative D call: TRBD2 (5 bases). Looked up from germline, CDR1 is SGDLS and CDR2 is YYNGEE. CDR3 length equals 12 residues. The CDR3 sequence: CASSVAGNVQFF. CDR3 sequence (DNA): TGTGCCAGCAGCGTAGCGGGGAATGTGCAGTTCTTC.

This rearrangement joins TRBV28 to TRBJ2-5; no reliable D call. This CDR3 has 14 residues. V was trimmed by 2 bases and J by 4 bases, leaving 11 bases between them. Germline V CDR1 and CDR2: MDHEN, SYDVKM. The CDR3 here is CASSLNRGGETQYF. The CDR3 bases are TGTGCCAGCAGTTTAAATCGAGGTGGAGAGACCCAGTACTTC.

The chain joins TRBV2 to TRBJ2-3; 11 bases align to TRBD2. The CDR3 spans 15 residues. The trim removed 4 bases at V and 5 bases at J, leaving 5 bases unmatched. The germline V gene encodes CDR1 SNHLY and CDR2 FYNNEI. The CDR3 nucleotides read TGTGCCAGCAGTGGACTAGCGGGATTTGGAGATACGCAGTATTTT. Protein sequence: CASSGLAGFGDTQYF. Together with reference TRBV2 and TRBJ2-3, the CDR3 gives the full variable domain: EPEVTQTPSHQVTQMGQEVILRCVPISNHLYFYWYRQILGQKVEFLVSFYNNEISEKSEIFDDQFSVERPDGSNFTLKIRSTKLEDSAMYFCASSGLAGFGDTQYFGPGTRLTVL.

The V gene is TRBV18, the J gene TRBJ2-5; tentatively, D is TRBD2 (6 bases). Trimming left V 3 bases short and J 2 bases short, with 10 bases between. Germline loops: CDR1 KGHSH, CDR2 LQKENI. The CDR3 covers 14 residues. CDR3 bases: TGTGCCAGCTCACCTTGGACTATTCAAGAGACCCAGTACTTC. It is translated as CASSPWTIQETQYF. Supplemented by reference TRBV18 and TRBJ2-5, the full variable domain reads NAGVMQNPRHLVRRRGQEARLRCSPMKGHSHVYWYRQLPEEGLKFMVYLQKENIIDESGMPKERFSAEFPKEGPSILRIQQVVRGDSAAYFCASSPWTIQETQYFGPGTRLLVL.

The table lists this clone with a count of one. The chain joins TRBV12-5 to TRBJ2-1, with a possible D match to TRBD2 (5 bases). CDR1 is LGHNT and CDR2 is FRNRAP in the germline V gene. V was pared by 6 bases and J by 4 bases, with 10 bases between. This CDR3 is built from 13 residues. Here the CDR3 DNA reads TGTGCTAGTGGCAGTAGCGCATACAATGAGCAGTTCTTC. Protein sequence: CASGSSAYNEQFF.

The chain employs TRBV12-2 and TRBJ2-7; the table calls TRBD2, which could not be checked here. TRBV12-2 is tagged as a pseudogene. The CDR3 sequence is 16 residues long. Written as DNA, the CDR3 is TGTGCAAGTCGCTCTCCTCCCCGCGGGACCCCTTACGAGCAGTACTTC. Translated: CASRSPPRGTPYEQYF.

The CDR3 coding sequence is TGTGCCAGTAGTATACAGGGCTACACCGGGGAGCTGTTTTTT. Translation: CASSIQGYTGELFF. This chain connects TRBV19 to TRBJ2-2; D perhaps matches TRBD1 (5 bases). The CDR3 loop spans 14 amino acids. The V and J ends lost 2 bases and 3 bases respectively, with 7 bases between them. Germline V gene lookup returns CDR1 LNHDA and CDR2 SQIVND (reference sequence).

The chain uses TRBV7-2 and TRBJ2-5, with 8 bases that match TRBD2. The length of the CDR3 is 17 residues. The germline gives CDR1 SGHTA, CDR2 FQGNSA. The V gene end was trimmed by 5 bases and the J gene end by 3 bases; junction bases not matched to a gene: 14. CDR3 residues: CASSPRSQAGGEETQYF. The CDR3 nucleotides read TGTGCCAGCAGCCCTAGGTCTCAGGCGGGGGGTGAAGAGACCCAGTACTTC. Full variable domain (outside the CDR3, taken from reference TRBV7-2 and TRBJ2-5): GAGVSQSPSNKVTEKGKDVELRCDPISGHTALYWYRQSLGQGLEFLIYFQGNSAPDKSGLPSDRFSAERTGGSVSTLTIQRTQQEDSAVYLCASSPRSQAGGEETQYFGPGTRLLVL.

The chain is built from TRBV6-1 and TRBJ1-1; TRBD1 might be the D (5 bases). The germline V gene encodes CDR1 MNHNS and CDR2 SASEGT. The CDR3 spans 14 residues. The V and J ends lost 8 bases and 3 bases respectively, with 16 bases between them. The CDR3 DNA follows: TGTGCCAGCCCTCCCAATCAGGGTCACACTGAAGCTTTCTTT. This codes for CASPPNQGHTEAFF.

The rearrangement links TRBV28 to TRBJ1-3; 7 bases map to TRBD1. CDR3 length: 17 residues. Trimming took 2 bases from V and 0 from J; bases not matched to a gene: 7. In germline, CDR1 is MDHEN, CDR2 SYDVKM. The CDR3, as DNA: TGTGCCAGCAGTTTAGGACCACAGGGGCTCTCTGGAAACACCATATATTTT. Translated: CASSLGPQGLSGNTIYF.

The rearrangement joins TRBV6-1 to TRBJ1-4, with 7 bases fitting TRBD1. From germline, CDR1 is MNHNS and CDR2 SASEGT. CDR3 length: 15 amino acids. V shed 2 bases and J 8 bases; nucleotides not matched to a gene: 8. CDR3 in DNA: TGTGCCAGCAGTGAAAGGGGACAGTGGGGAGAAAAACTGTTTTTT. Amino acid sequence: CASSERGQWGEKLFF.

The chain employs TRBV6-1 and TRBJ2-2; D is unclear. This CDR3 is 14 amino acids long. Germline V gene data show CDR1 as MNHNS and CDR2 as SASEGT. Trimming left V 0 bases short and J 6 bases short, with 8 bases between. The CDR3 DNA sequence: TGTGCCAGCAGTGAAGCGTGGCCCTCCGGGGAGCTGTTTTTT. Amino acid sequence: CASSEAWPSGELFF.

The V call is TRBV2, the J call TRBJ1-1, with D perhaps TRBD1 (6 bases). The CDR3 consists of 16 residues. Trimming cost V 4 bases and J 2 bases, with 17 bases left between them. Per the germline V gene, CDR1 is SNHLY and CDR2 is FYNNEI. CDR3 amino acids: CASSGGGGFYNTEAFF. In nucleotides, the CDR3 is TGTGCCAGCAGTGGGGGGGGCGGCTTTTACAACACTGAAGCTTTCTTT.

The chain combines TRBV5-6 with TRBJ2-1; 8 positions agree with TRBD2. V lost 1 base and J lost 4; bases outside the gene matches: 7. Germline assignment: CDR1 SGHDT and CDR2 YYEEEE. The CDR3 spans 16 residues. DNA of the CDR3: TGTGCCAGCAGCTTGAAGGCTAGCGGGCAATACAATGAGCAGTTCTTC. This sequence encodes CASSLKASGQYNEQFF.

This sequence joins TRBV28 and TRBJ1-2; D might be TRBD1 (5 bases). Looked up from germline, CDR1 is MDHEN and CDR2 is SYDVKM. This CDR3 comprises 12 residues. Trimming cost V 5 bases and J 3 bases, with 7 bases left between them. The CDR3 DNA reads as TGTGCCAGCAGTCCAGGGCACTATGGCTACACCTTC. It is translated as CASSPGHYGYTF.

The V call is TRBV25-1, the J call TRBJ2-6; 7 bases align to TRBD1. The CDR3 has 16 residues. With 5 bases clipped from V and 3 bases from J, the junction kept 7 bases outside the gene matches. Germline V CDR1 and CDR2: MGHDK, SYGVNS. The DNA of the CDR3 is TGTGCCAGCAGTTCAGGACAGGTTGATGGGGCCAACGTCCTGACTTTC. The encoded protein is CASSSGQVDGANVLTF.

This chain joins TRBV29-1 and TRBJ2-7; TRBD2 agrees at 8 bases. The CDR3 extends over 15 amino acids. Germline values: CDR1 SQVTM, CDR2 ANQGSEA. The V segment lost 5 bases and the J segment 6 bases; nucleotides outside the gene matches: 15. The chain's CDR3 is CSVRPKTSDPSEQYF. CDR3 nucleotide sequence: TGCAGCGTTCGGCCGAAGACTAGCGACCCATCCGAGCAGTACTTC.

V usage is TRBV5-1 and J usage is TRBJ2-1, with D possibly matching TRBD2 (5 bases). Germline V gene data show CDR1 as SGHRS and CDR2 as YFSETQ. This CDR3 is 15 amino acids long. V dropped 2 bases and J dropped 10 bases, with 19 bases sitting between them. CDR3 nucleotides: TGCGCCAGCAGCTTCAGATACAGTGGAGGTAACGAGCAGTTCTTC. It translates to CASSFRYSGGNEQFF.

To note about this clone: This clone may be a read error of a much larger clone one base away. The rearrangement uses TRBV27 and TRBJ2-7, with unresolved D. The length of the CDR3 is 13 residues. The germline gives CDR1 MNHEY, CDR2 SMNVEV (reference sequence). The CDR3 DNA is TGTGCCAGCAGTTTATTGTTCGGGTACGGGCAGTACTTC. Its protein is CASSLLFGYGQYF.

The chain is built from TRBV14 and TRBJ1-4; a possible D gene is TRBD1 (6 bases). V shed 3 bases and J shed 0 bases, with 8 bases lying between them. This CDR3 has 15 amino acids. Germline V CDR1 and CDR2: SGHDN, FVKESK. The CDR3, as DNA: TGTGCCAGCAGCCACCGGACAGCAACTAATGAAAAACTGTTTTTT. Its translation is CASSHRTATNEKLFF.